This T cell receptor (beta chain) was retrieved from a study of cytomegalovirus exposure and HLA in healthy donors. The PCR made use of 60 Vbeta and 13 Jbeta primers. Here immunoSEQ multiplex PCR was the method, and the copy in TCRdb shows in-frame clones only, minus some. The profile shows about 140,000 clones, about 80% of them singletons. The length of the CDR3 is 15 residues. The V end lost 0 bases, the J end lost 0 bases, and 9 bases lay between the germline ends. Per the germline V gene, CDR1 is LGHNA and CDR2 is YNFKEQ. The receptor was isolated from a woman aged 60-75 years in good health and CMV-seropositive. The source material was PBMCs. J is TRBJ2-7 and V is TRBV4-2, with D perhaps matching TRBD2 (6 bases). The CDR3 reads CASSQEWDFSYEQYF. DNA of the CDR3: TGTGCCAGCAGCCAAGAATGGGACTTCTCCTACGAGCAGTACTTC.